This T cell receptor beta chain came from a study of PD-L1 blockade in urothelial cancer. Study details: Atezolizumab (1,200 mg intravenously every 3 weeks) began around 2014 for patients. Analyses were performed on blood at 3 weeks after treatment start (the second dose) and at 6 weeks. The median T cell count in blood samples was some 150,000.

The CDR3 is 13 amino acids. CDR1 and CDR2 from the germline V gene are GTSNPN and SVGIG (reference sequence). The ends were cut back, 0 bases at V and 1 base at J, with 6 bases in the middle. Sequenced by immunoSEQ multiplex PCR; TCRdb stores in-frame clones only, minus some. The table includes approximately 46,000 clones, roughly nine tenths detected once. A few counts support this clone. This TCR was sampled from a man between 60 and 70 years old with urothelial cancer. The chain has TRBV30 and TRBJ1-1, with D uncertain. Material: PBMCs, obtained around atezolizumab (anti-PD-L1) treatment. In nucleotides, the CDR3 is TGTGCCTGGAGTGTACGACAGAACACTGAAGCTTTCTTT. Amino acid sequence: CAWSVRQNTEAFF.